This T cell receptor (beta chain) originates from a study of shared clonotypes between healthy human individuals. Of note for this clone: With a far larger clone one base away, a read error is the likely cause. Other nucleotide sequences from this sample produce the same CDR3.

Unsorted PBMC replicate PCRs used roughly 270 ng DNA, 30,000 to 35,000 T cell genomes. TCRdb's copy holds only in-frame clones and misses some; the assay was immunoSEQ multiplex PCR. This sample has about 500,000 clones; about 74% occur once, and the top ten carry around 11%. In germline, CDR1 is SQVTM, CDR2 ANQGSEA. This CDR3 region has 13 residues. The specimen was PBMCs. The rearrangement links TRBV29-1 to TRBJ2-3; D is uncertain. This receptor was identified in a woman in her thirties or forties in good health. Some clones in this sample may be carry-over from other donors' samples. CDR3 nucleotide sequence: TGCAGCGTCCCCCCGGCCCTCACAGATACGCAGTATTTC. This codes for CSVPPALTDTQYF.